This T cell receptor (beta chain) was recovered during a study of brain T cells in children with intractable seizures. Germline V lookup: CDR1 MDHEN, CDR2 SYDVKM. This CDR3 has 14 residues. V lost 3 bases to trimming and J lost 4 bases, with 10 bases between them. Surgery cases with the highest brain T cell transcript signatures were chosen for sequencing. Pre-surgery treatment included at least one anti-epileptic drug. Only in-frame clones appear in the TCRdb table, and some are missing; sequencing was by immunoSEQ multiplex PCR. This sample has 88,000 or so clones, with more than 75% found just once. This clone came up once.

This specimen was peripheral blood, taken at surgery. The receptor comes from a girl aged 2 to 9 with Rasmussen encephalitis and intractable seizures. The chain couples TRBV28 to TRBJ2-1; D not certain. CDR3 sequence: CASSFLVGYNEQFF. Here the CDR3 DNA reads TGTGCCAGCAGTTTTTTAGTAGGGTACAATGAGCAGTTCTTC.